This T cell receptor (beta chain) was observed in a study of blood T cells in healthy people across ages. It was with a sample-barcoded 5' primer and a J-beta primer mix that a second PCR of roughly 7 to 12 cycles was run. TCRdb re-derived calls from the 5' RACE reads in MiXCR, one entry per CDR3 protein. Of around 800,000 distinct CDR3 sequences in the sample, around 68% were seen once. Healthy Caucasian individuals from Russia aged roughly 6 to 100 served as donors. Extractions gave at least 5.5 micrograms of total RNA per sample. Germline V lookup: CDR1 DFQATT, CDR2 SNEGSKA (reference sequence). V was clipped by 3 bases and J by 0 bases; unmatched bases: 10. The CDR3 is 18 residues long.

This TCR was recovered from a man aged 30-40 years in good health. The chain links TRBV20-1 to TRBJ2-1; 11 bases align to TRBD2. The sequenced sample consisted of blood. The CDR3 protein is CSASEQLAGALSYNEQFF. The DNA of the CDR3 is TGCAGTGCTAGCGAACAACTAGCGGGGGCCCTCTCCTACAATGAGCAGTTCTTC.